Listed below are T cell receptor beta chains from one sample, sequenced in a study of control samples from healthy donors and cancer patients. Produced via immunoSEQ multiplex PCR; TCRdb's table is partial and in-frame only. The sample carries about 65,000 clones, around nine tenths recorded once. The sample taken for sequencing was PBMCs. These receptors all stem from a woman in her forties or fifties with colorectal cancer. CDR3s include the opening cysteine and the closing phenylalanine or tryptophan. D genes are given only for firm matches. The size of a clone is reported for some rows only, either as once, few or many, or as a class for expanded clones.

V gene: TRBV28; clone size: -; D gene: -; J gene: TRBJ1-5; CDR3 DNA: TGTGCCAGCAGTTTATCAGATAGGATGAATCAGCCCCAGCATTTT; CDR3 protein: CASSLSDRMNQPQHF
V gene: TRBV6-6; clone size: -; D gene: TRBD2; J gene: TRBJ2-1; CDR3 DNA: TGTGCCAGCAGTTACTCTTCTAGCGGGGGGGCCGTTGAGCAGTTCTTC; CDR3 protein: CASSYSSSGGAVEQFF
V gene: TRBV6-5; clone size: -; D gene: TRBD1; J gene: TRBJ1-2; CDR3 DNA: TGTGCCAGCAGCCGGACAGGCGTCGGGGGCTACACCTTC; CDR3 protein: CASSRTGVGGYTF
V gene: TRBV7-9; clone size: -; D gene: -; J gene: TRBJ2-7; CDR3 DNA: TGTGCTTGCACCCCCAGGGACAAGGACGAGCAGTACTTC; CDR3 protein: CACTPRDKDEQYF
V gene: TRBV20-1; clone size: -; D gene: -; J gene: TRBJ1-3; CDR3 DNA: TGCAGTGCTAGTCTATTGCGAAACACCATATATTTT; CDR3 protein: CSASLLRNTIYF
V gene: TRBV24-1; clone size: -; D gene: TRBD2; J gene: TRBJ2-5; CDR3 DNA: TGTGCCACCAGTGACCACAGCGGGAGTAATGTCGAGACCCAGTACTTC; CDR3 protein: CATSDHSGSNVETQYF
V gene: TRBV13; clone size: -; D gene: TRBD1; J gene: TRBJ2-1; CDR3 DNA: TGTGCCAGCAGCGCGACCGGGACAGGGGGCTATGAGCAGTTCTTC; CDR3 protein: CASSATGTGGYEQFF
V gene: TRBV5-1; clone size: -; D gene: -; J gene: TRBJ1-2; CDR3 DNA: TGCGCCAGCAGCTTTGGGGAGAACTATGGCTACACCTTC; CDR3 protein: CASSFGENYGYTF
V gene: TRBV6-5; clone size: -; D gene: TRBD2; J gene: TRBJ2-7; CDR3 DNA: TGTGCCAGCAAGGGGAGCGGGACCTACGAGCAGTACTTC; CDR3 protein: CASKGSGTYEQYF
V gene: TRBV5-1; clone size: -; D gene: TRBD1; J gene: TRBJ1-2; CDR3 DNA: TGCGCCAGCAGCCTAGGGACAGACTATGGCTACACCTTC; CDR3 protein: CASSLGTDYGYTF
V gene: TRBV6-6; clone size: -; D gene: -; J gene: TRBJ1-2; CDR3 DNA: TGTGCCACACGAAAAAATTCAGATAACTATGGCTACACCTTC; CDR3 protein: CATRKNSDNYGYTF
V gene: TRBV29-1; clone size: -; D gene: -; J gene: TRBJ1-2; CDR3 DNA: TGCAGCGTTGAAGGACCAGGGGATAACTATGGCTACACCTTC; CDR3 protein: CSVEGPGDNYGYTF
V gene: TRBV11-3; clone size: -; D gene: -; J gene: TRBJ2-2; CDR3 DNA: TGTGCCAGCAGCTCAAACCCCCCAGCCGGGGAGCTGTTTTTT; CDR3 protein: CASSSNPPAGELFF
V gene: TRBV9; clone size: -; D gene: -; J gene: TRBJ2-1; CDR3 DNA: TGTGCCAGCAGCTTCAGGGGTGGGAATGAGCAGTTCTTC; CDR3 protein: CASSFRGGNEQFF
V gene: TRBV7-8; clone size: -; D gene: -; J gene: TRBJ1-6; CDR3 DNA: TGTGCCAGCAGCTTAGCTGACGTTAATTCACCCCTCCACTTT; CDR3 protein: CASSLADVNSPLHF
V gene: TRBV6-5; clone size: -; D gene: TRBD1; J gene: TRBJ2-7; CDR3 DNA: TGTGCCAGCAGTTACTCGACCGGGACAGCCTACGAGCAGTACTTC; CDR3 protein: CASSYSTGTAYEQYF
V gene: TRBV7-3; clone size: -; D gene: -; J gene: TRBJ2-5; CDR3 DNA: TGTGCCAGCAGCTTATACGGTAGTTTAGAGACCCAGTACTTC; CDR3 protein: CASSLYGSLETQYF
V gene: TRBV5-1; clone size: -; D gene: TRBD1; J gene: TRBJ2-1; CDR3 DNA: TGCGCCAGCAGCTCTAGAGGGGGCAATTTAAATGAGCAGTTCTTC; CDR3 protein: CASSSRGGNLNEQFF
V gene: TRBV9; clone size: -; D gene: -; J gene: TRBJ1-2; CDR3 DNA: TGTGCCAGCAGCCCCGCGGGTAATAGCTATGGCTACACCTTC; CDR3 protein: CASSPAGNSYGYTF
V gene: TRBV9; clone size: -; D gene: -; J gene: TRBJ2-2; CDR3 DNA: TGTGCCAGCAGCGTAGACCCCGGGTCGAACACCGGGGAGCTGTTTTTT; CDR3 protein: CASSVDPGSNTGELFF
V gene: TRBV9; clone size: -; D gene: -; J gene: TRBJ1-2; CDR3 DNA: TGTGCCAGTAGCGTAGCCCTTCCGATGGGAGCTAACTATGGCTACACCTTC; CDR3 protein: CASSVALPMGANYGYTF
V gene: TRBV5-4; clone size: -; D gene: -; J gene: TRBJ2-5; CDR3 DNA: TGTGCCAGCAGCGCGGTGGGCACAGGGCGGCAGACCCAGTACTTC; CDR3 protein: CASSAVGTGRQTQYF
V gene: TRBV2; clone size: -; D gene: -; J gene: TRBJ1-3; CDR3 DNA: TGTGCCAGCAGTCTTGACCAAGCAGCGGGAAACACCATATATTTT; CDR3 protein: CASSLDQAAGNTIYF
V gene: TRBV28; clone size: once; D gene: TRBD1; J gene: TRBJ1-1; CDR3 DNA: TGTGCCAGCAGTATGGGACAGCTGAACACTGAAGCTTTCTTT; CDR3 protein: CASSMGQLNTEAFF
V gene: TRBV5-1; clone size: -; D gene: TRBD1; J gene: TRBJ2-5; CDR3 DNA: TGCGCCAGCAGCGTCTTAGGGGGCACCTCCGAGACCCAGTACTTC; CDR3 protein: CASSVLGGTSETQYF
V gene: TRBV7-2; clone size: -; D gene: TRBD2; J gene: TRBJ2-7; CDR3 DNA: TGTGCCAGCAGCTTAGGTGGACTAGAAGTCTACGAGCAGTACTTC; CDR3 protein: CASSLGGLEVYEQYF
V gene: TRBV5-6; clone size: -; D gene: -; J gene: TRBJ1-3; CDR3 DNA: TGTGCCAGCAGTTCAGGGTCTGGAAACACCATATATTTT; CDR3 protein: CASSSGSGNTIYF
V gene: TRBV25-1; clone size: -; D gene: TRBD1; J gene: TRBJ2-2; CDR3 DNA: TGTGCCAGCAGTGAATACCCCGGGACAGGGGAAAGCACCGGGGAGCTGTTTTTT; CDR3 protein: CASSEYPGTGESTGELFF
V gene: TRBV13; clone size: -; D gene: -; J gene: TRBJ1-2; CDR3 DNA: TGTGCCAGCAGCTCGTCGACAGAGGACTATGGCTACACCTTC; CDR3 protein: CASSSSTEDYGYTF
V gene: TRBV7-8; clone size: -; D gene: TRBD1; J gene: TRBJ2-7; CDR3 DNA: TGTGCCAGCAGCTCCCACGACAGGGCCCACGAGCAGTACTTC; CDR3 protein: CASSSHDRAHEQYF
V gene: TRBV9; clone size: -; D gene: TRBD2; J gene: TRBJ2-3; CDR3 DNA: TGTGCCAGCAGCGGAACTAGCGGGAGCACAGATACGCAGTATTTT; CDR3 protein: CASSGTSGSTDTQYF
V gene: TRBV28; clone size: -; D gene: -; J gene: TRBJ1-2; CDR3 DNA: TGTGCCAGCAGTCTGGTATACCCGGGGGGCTACACCTTC; CDR3 protein: CASSLVYPGGYTF
V gene: TRBV19; clone size: -; D gene: -; J gene: TRBJ2-7; CDR3 DNA: TGTGCCAGTAGTTACGGAGGACAGAGCTCCTACGAGCAGTACTTC; CDR3 protein: CASSYGGQSSYEQYF
V gene: TRBV5-1; clone size: -; D gene: TRBD1; J gene: TRBJ1-2; CDR3 DNA: TGCGCCAGCAGCTGGACAGGGATCGACGGCTACACCTTC; CDR3 protein: CASSWTGIDGYTF
V gene: TRBV28; clone size: -; D gene: -; J gene: TRBJ1-2; CDR3 DNA: TGTGCCAGCATAGGGTTGACTAGCATATCCCGGTGGTATGGCTACACCTTC; CDR3 protein: CASIGLTSISRWYGYTF
V gene: TRBV27; clone size: -; D gene: -; J gene: TRBJ1-2; CDR3 DNA: TGTGCCAGCAGTCCCTCGGCAGGGGATACTAACTATGGCTACACCTTC; CDR3 protein: CASSPSAGDTNYGYTF
V gene: TRBV15; clone size: -; D gene: -; J gene: TRBJ2-1; CDR3 DNA: TGTGCCACCAGCAGAGACGGCTTGGTCGGGGAAGGCGTCAATGAGCAGTTCTTC; CDR3 protein: CATSRDGLVGEGVNEQFF
V gene: TRBV20-1; clone size: -; D gene: -; J gene: TRBJ1-5; CDR3 DNA: TGCAGTGCTAGTGATGGGGGGCAGGGTTACCAGCCCCAGCATTTT; CDR3 protein: CSASDGGQGYQPQHF
V gene: TRBV30; clone size: -; D gene: TRBD1; J gene: TRBJ2-5; CDR3 DNA: TGTGCCTGGAGTGTAAAACAGGGGCTATCGGAGACCCAGTACTTC; CDR3 protein: CAWSVKQGLSETQYF
V gene: TRBV28; clone size: -; D gene: -; J gene: TRBJ1-5; CDR3 DNA: TGTGCCAGCAGTCCGGCTGGGGATAACAATCAGCCCCAGCATTTT; CDR3 protein: CASSPAGDNNQPQHF
V gene: TRBV5-6; clone size: -; D gene: -; J gene: TRBJ2-7; CDR3 DNA: TGTGCCAGCACCCGATTGTGGCAATCCTACGAGCAGTACTTC; CDR3 protein: CASTRLWQSYEQYF
V gene: TRBV9; clone size: -; D gene: TRBD1; J gene: TRBJ2-5; CDR3 DNA: TGTGCCAGCAGCCCCGGGGACAGACAGAGAGAGACCCAGTACTTC; CDR3 protein: CASSPGDRQRETQYF
V gene: TRBV11-2; clone size: -; D gene: TRBD2; J gene: TRBJ2-7; CDR3 DNA: TGTGCCAGCAGCCTCCGCGGGACAGGAGGGACTAGCGGCTACGAGCAGTACTTC; CDR3 protein: CASSLRGTGGTSGYEQYF
V gene: TRBV9; clone size: -; D gene: -; J gene: TRBJ1-4; CDR3 DNA: TGTGCCAGCAGCGAGGCAGGGAGAAATGAAAAACTGTTTTTT; CDR3 protein: CASSEAGRNEKLFF
V gene: TRBV6-6; clone size: -; D gene: -; J gene: TRBJ2-1; CDR3 DNA: TGTGCCAGCAGTTACCGGGGGGCGGTCGATGAGCAGTTCTTC; CDR3 protein: CASSYRGAVDEQFF